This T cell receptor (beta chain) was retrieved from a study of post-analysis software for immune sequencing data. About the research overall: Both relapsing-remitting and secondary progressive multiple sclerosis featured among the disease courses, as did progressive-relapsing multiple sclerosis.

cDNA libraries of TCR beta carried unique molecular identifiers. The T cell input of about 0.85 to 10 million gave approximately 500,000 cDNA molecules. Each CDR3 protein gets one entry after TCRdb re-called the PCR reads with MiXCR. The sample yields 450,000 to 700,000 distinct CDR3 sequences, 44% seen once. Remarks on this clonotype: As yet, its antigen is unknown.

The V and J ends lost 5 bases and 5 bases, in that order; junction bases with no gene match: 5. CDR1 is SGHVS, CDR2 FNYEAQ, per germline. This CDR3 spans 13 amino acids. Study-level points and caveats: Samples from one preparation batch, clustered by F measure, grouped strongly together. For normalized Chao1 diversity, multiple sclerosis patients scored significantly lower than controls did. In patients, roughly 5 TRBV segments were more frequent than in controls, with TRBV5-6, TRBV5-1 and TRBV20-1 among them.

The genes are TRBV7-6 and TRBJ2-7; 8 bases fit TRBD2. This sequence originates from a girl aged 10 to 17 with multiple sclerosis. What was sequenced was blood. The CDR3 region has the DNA TGTGCCAGCAGCCGGACTAGCAGACACGAGCAGTACTTC. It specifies CASSRTSRHEQYF.